This is a list of T cell receptor beta chains from one sample in a study of CXCR4 blockade with PD-1 therapy in pancreatic cancer. Produced via immunoSEQ multiplex PCR; TCRdb's table is partial and in-frame only. The sample holds approximately 3,000 clones, 45% to 50% seen once. The source material was tumor tissue. These receptors came from a human donor with pancreatic ductal adenocarcinoma. CDR3s include the opening cysteine and the closing phenylalanine or tryptophan. The D gene is left open where the match is weak. Rows may omit the clone size; those that give it use once, few, many or a size class.

>TRBD2|TRBV11-3|TRBJ2-7|medium-sized
CASSSGGGRAYEQYF
TGTGCCAGCAGCTCGGGCGGCGGGAGAGCTTACGAGCAGTACTTC
>.|TRBV18|TRBJ1-5|.
CASSPMGGSRAVTQPQHF
TGTGCCAGCTCACCAATGGGTGGTAGTCGGGCTGTAACTCAGCCCCAGCATTTT
>.|TRBV28|TRBJ2-4|large
CASSSAVNIQYF
TGTGCCAGCAGTTCGGCTGTAAACATTCAGTACTTC
>TRBD2|TRBV9|TRBJ2-2|few
CASSGAGGPNTGELFF
TGTGCCAGCAGTGGAGCGGGAGGACCGAACACCGGGGAGCTGTTTTTT
>TRBD1|TRBV7-7|TRBJ2-1|.
CASSLAPTGAYNEQFF
TGTGCCAGCAGCTTAGCGCCGACAGGGGCCTACAATGAGCAGTTCTTC
>.|TRBV11-3|TRBJ2-5|large
CASSLLGGQETQYF
TGTGCCAGCAGCTTATTAGGCGGACAAGAGACCCAGTACTTC
>TRBD1|TRBV18|TRBJ2-2|.
CASSRQGASTGELFF
TGTGCCAGCTCAAGACAGGGGGCGAGCACCGGGGAGCTGTTTTTT
>.|TRBV19|TRBJ1-1|.
CASSLQEATEAFF
TGTGCCAGTAGTCTCCAAGAGGCAACTGAAGCTTTCTTT
>TRBD1|TRBV30|TRBJ1-1|.
CAWGGQRGTEAFF
TGTGCCTGGGGGGGACAGCGGGGCACTGAAGCTTTCTTT
>.|TRBV11-3|TRBJ1-2|few
CASSRGWASNYGYTF
TGTGCCAGCAGCCGAGGGTGGGCCTCTAACTATGGCTACACCTTC
>TRBD2|TRBV15|TRBJ2-7|.
CATSRVEGGPYEQYF
TGTGCCACCAGCAGAGTGGAGGGAGGGCCCTACGAGCAGTACTTC
>.|TRBV29-1|TRBJ2-3|.
CSVERRGTDTQYF
TGCAGCGTTGAAAGGAGGGGCACAGATACGCAGTATTTT
>TRBD2|TRBV19|TRBJ2-1|.
CASNGLAGGGEQFF
TGTGCCAGTAATGGGCTAGCGGGAGGTGGAGAGCAGTTCTTC
>.|TRBV16|TRBJ2-1|once
CASSTLSAGSYNEQFF
TGTGCCAGCAGTACCTTGTCAGCGGGCTCCTACAATGAGCAGTTCTTC
>.|TRBV18|TRBJ2-7|.
CASSRGAATYEQYF
TGTGCCAGCTCCAGGGGGGCGGCAACCTACGAGCAGTACTTC
>TRBD1|TRBV4-1|TRBJ1-1|few
CASSQDRGATEAFF
TGCGCCAGCAGCCAGGACAGGGGAGCCACTGAAGCTTTCTTT
>.|TRBV30|TRBJ1-4|.
CAWSRDSDEKLFF
TGTGCCTGGTCCAGGGATTCGGATGAAAAACTGTTTTTT
>.|TRBV18|TRBJ1-3|.
CASSPPRQNSGNTIYF
TGTGCCAGCTCACCACCGAGACAGAACTCTGGAAACACCATATATTTT
>TRBD1|TRBV6-8|TRBJ2-3|.
CASSPDRMRQYF
TGTGCCAGCAGCCCGGACAGGATGAGGCAGTATTTT
>.|TRBV30|TRBJ2-2|.
CAWSPSRRNTGELFF
TGTGCCTGGAGTCCCTCGAGGCGGAACACCGGGGAGCTGTTTTTT
>.|TRBV5-1|TRBJ2-1|.
CASSSQGNLNEQFF
TGCGCCAGCAGCTCACAGGGAAATCTCAATGAGCAGTTCTTC
>.|TRBV10-3|TRBJ1-1|.
CAISESGARTEAFF
TGTGCCATCAGTGAGTCTGGGGCACGGACTGAAGCTTTCTTT
>.|TRBV30|TRBJ2-1|.
CAWSPLLGEQFF
TGTGCCTGGAGTCCCCTCCTCGGTGAGCAGTTCTTC
>.|TRBV5-1|TRBJ2-7|few
CASSLEGRGAAYEQYF
TGCGCCAGCAGCTTGGAGGGCCGAGGGGCGGCCTACGAGCAGTACTTC
>.|TRBV7-4|TRBJ2-5|.
CASSVMGGKETQYF
TGTGCCAGCAGCGTAATGGGAGGTAAAGAGACCCAGTACTTC
>TRBD2|TRBV4-1|TRBJ2-1|.
CASSPKGLAGGPIEAEQFF
TGCGCCAGCAGCCCGAAGGGACTAGCGGGAGGGCCGATTGAGGCTGAGCAGTTCTTC
>.|TRBV10-2|TRBJ1-2|.
CASSEFTGYGYTF
TGCGCCAGCAGTGAGTTTACAGGGTATGGCTACACCTTC
>.|TRBV7-4|TRBJ2-1|.
CASSTGPGDEQFF
TGTGCCAGCAGCACGGGACCTGGGGATGAGCAGTTCTTC
>.|TRBV6-7|TRBJ2-1|.
CASSRLAEQFF
TGTGCCAGCAGCCGCCTAGCGGAGCAGTTCTTC